This T cell receptor (beta chain) was recorded in a study of identical twins. MiXCR, run by TCRdb on the 5' RACE reads, gives a single entry per CDR3 protein. The table records about 690,000 distinct CDR3 sequences, approximately 6.1% of them present only once. The V end was cut by 6 bases, the J end by 2 bases, with 10 bases between. CDR1 is MNHEY and CDR2 is SVGEGT in the germline V gene. The CDR3 is 14 residues long. The genes are TRBV6-2 or TRBV6-3 and TRBJ2-2, with D possibly being TRBD2 (5 bases). The sequenced sample consisted of naive T cells sorted from blood. The receptor comes from a man aged 18 to 35 in good health. CDR3 bases: TGTGCCAGCAGCCGGACTCTTAACACCGGGGAGCTGTTTTTT. This encodes CASSRTLNTGELFF.